The 30 T cell receptor beta chains in this list originate from one sample, sequenced in a study of cytomegalovirus exposure and HLA in healthy donors. The PCR had 60 Vbeta and 13 Jbeta primers. Assay: immunoSEQ multiplex PCR; the TCRdb copy retains only in-frame clones and omits some. Seen here are roughly 230,000 clones, 80% to 90% observed once, and the top ten hold about 0.25%. Sequencing was performed on PBMCs. The source of these receptors is a girl aged 2 to 10 in good health and CMV-seronegative.

This clone has just a few counts. The same CDR3 also results from other DNA sequences found in this sample. The chain recombines TRBV6-5 with TRBJ2-7, with 7 positions matching TRBD1. The V segment lost 6 bases and the J segment 3 bases; nucleotides outside the gene matches: 2. The CDR3 consists of 12 residues. The germline V gene encodes CDR1 MNHEY and CDR2 SVGAGI. CDR3 protein: CASRQGLYEQYF. The CDR3 region has the DNA TGTGCCAGCAGACAGGGGCTCTACGAGCAGTACTTC.

V gene TRBV5-1 combines with J gene TRBJ1-2; 8 nucleotides align to TRBD1. J gave up 6 bases and V 1 base, and 5 bases lay outside the gene matches. The CDR3 sequence is 14 residues long. Germline V gene sequence: CDR1 SGHRS, CDR2 YFSETQ. The CDR3 here is CASSLTGGHDGYTF. The CDR3 nucleotides are TGCGCCAGCAGCTTGACAGGGGGTCACGATGGCTACACCTTC. The full variable domain, with the rest looked up from reference TRBV5-1 and TRBJ1-2, is KAGVTQTPRYLIKTRGQQVTLSCSPISGHRSVSWYQQTPGQGLQFLFEYFSETQRNKGNFPGRFSGRQFSNSRSEMNVSTLELGDSALYLCASSLTGGHDGYTFGSGTRLTVV.

The rearrangement links TRBV7-2 to TRBJ2-5; 8 bases line up with TRBD1. Trimming cost V 1 base and J 5 bases; bases outside gene matches: 6. Germline V gene data show CDR1 as SGHTA and CDR2 as FQGNSA. The CDR3 is 15 amino acids. The CDR3 DNA sequence: TGTGCCAGCAGCTTAGGACAGGGGACAACGGAGACCCAGTACTTC. This gives the protein CASSLGQGTTETQYF.

The genes are TRBV21-1 and TRBJ1-1. TRBV21-1 is a listed pseudogene. The CDR3 is 17 amino acids. Here the CDR3 reads CASRVQRGAEGRTEAFF. For the CDR3, the DNA is TGTGCCAGCAGGGTTCAGAGGGGCGCCGAGGGGAGGACTGAAGCTTTCTTT.

The chain couples TRBV10-1 to TRBJ2-3, with 9 bases identical to TRBD1. The germline V gene encodes CDR1 WNHNN and CDR2 SYGVQD (reference sequence). This CDR3 is built from 16 residues. Trimming at V came to 5 bases and at J to 5 bases, leaving 11 bases not matched to a gene. CDR3 nucleotide sequence: TGCGCCAGCAGTCCCGACAGGGGGGCGAGGGGAGATACGCAGTATTTT. It yields the protein CASSPDRGARGDTQYF.

This clone was detected only once. V and J are TRBV6-1 and TRBJ2-3, with TRBD2 identical over 8 bases. V shed 6 bases, J shed 3 bases, and the junction held 11 bases outside the gene matches. The CDR3 extends over 16 amino acids. Germline assignment: CDR1 MNHNS and CDR2 SASEGT. The CDR3 is CASRESPGGPTDTQYF. CDR3 sequence (DNA): TGTGCCAGCAGGGAATCCCCGGGGGGGCCGACAGATACGCAGTATTTT.

V gene TRBV4-2 combines with J gene TRBJ2-7, with 10 bases fitting TRBD2. Germline-derived CDR1 and CDR2 are LGHNA and YNFKEQ. This CDR3 region has 15 residues. V lost 1 base and J lost 6; bases outside the gene matches: 6. As DNA, the CDR3 is TGTGCCAGCAGCCAAGGGGTAGCGGGAGGAGGCGAGCAGTACTTC. Protein: CASSQGVAGGGEQYF.

This clone came up a few times. The rearrangement uses TRBV2 and TRBJ1-1; D is perhaps TRBD1 (5 bases). The ends were cut back, 3 bases at V and 1 base at J, with 15 bases in the middle. The CDR3 consists of 16 residues. Germline CDR1 and CDR2: SNHLY and FYNNEI. CDR3 nucleotide sequence: TGTGCCAGCAGTGACTGGACAACCTTTGGGAACACTGAAGCTTTCTTT. Protein product: CASSDWTTFGNTEAFF.

The CDR3 region is CAISAGQADYEQYF. The CDR3 region has the DNA TGTGCCATCAGTGCAGGACAGGCCGACTACGAGCAGTACTTC. The V call is TRBV10-3, the J call TRBJ2-7; 7 bases agree with TRBD1. CDR3 size: 14 residues. Germline-derived CDR1 and CDR2 are ENHRY and SYGVKD. J lost 3 bases, V lost 4 bases, and 6 bases had no gene match.

The chain is built from TRBV7-3 and TRBJ2-1, with TRBD2 as a possible D gene (6 bases). This CDR3 is 16 amino acids long. Trimming cost V 1 base and J 1 base, with 11 bases left between them. The germline CDR1 and CDR2 sequences are SGHTA and FQGTGA. The CDR3 sequence is CASSLSGAGSYNEQFF. Here the CDR3 DNA reads TGTGCCAGCAGCTTAAGTGGGGCGGGGTCCTACAATGAGCAGTTCTTC. The whole variable domain, filled in from reference TRBV7-3 and TRBJ2-1, reads GAGVSQTPSNKVTEKGKYVELRCDPISGHTALYWYRQSLGQGPEFLIYFQGTGAADDSGLPNDRFFAVRPEGSVSTLKIQRTERGDSAVYLCASSLSGAGSYNEQFFGPGTRLTVL.

The chain combines TRBV9 with TRBJ2-1, with 7 bases lining up with TRBD1. The V gene end was trimmed by 0 bases and the J gene end by 4 bases; junction bases not matched to a gene: 4. Looked up from germline, CDR1 is SGDLS and CDR2 is YYNGEE. The CDR3 length is 15 residues. The CDR3 sequence: CASSVAGTVYNEQFF. In nucleotides, the CDR3 is TGTGCCAGCAGCGTAGCCGGGACAGTATACAATGAGCAGTTCTTC.

The rearrangement joins TRBV10-1 to TRBJ2-5, with 10 bases matching TRBD1. The V and J ends lost 4 bases and 3 bases, in that order; junction bases with no gene match: 5. The length of the CDR3 is 15 residues. CDR1 and CDR2 from the germline V gene are WNHNN and SYGVQD (reference sequence). CDR3 residues: CASSGDRGRKETQYF. CDR3 in DNA: TGCGCCAGCAGTGGGGACAGGGGTCGAAAAGAGACCCAGTACTTC.

This clone was detected once. The chain recombines TRBV29-1 with TRBJ1-2, with D hard to call. Trimming cost V 5 bases and J 4 bases, with 8 bases left between them. The CDR3 runs to 11 residues. Germline V lookup: CDR1 SQVTM, CDR2 ANQGSEA. This chain's CDR3 is CSVLRAYGYTF. CDR3 coding DNA: TGCAGCGTTTTGCGGGCCTATGGCTACACCTTC.

This chain connects TRBV30 to TRBJ2-1, with 11 bases lining up with TRBD2. This CDR3 spans 15 amino acids. Germline V gene data show CDR1 as GTSNPN and CDR2 as SVGIG (reference sequence). With 2 bases clipped from V and 4 bases from J, the junction kept 4 bases outside the gene matches. CDR3 protein: CAWSIGLAGYNEQFF. Here the CDR3 DNA reads TGTGCCTGGAGTATAGGACTAGCGGGTTACAATGAGCAGTTCTTC.

This clone occurred once. At the DNA level, this CDR3 is encoded by other sequences in the same sample as well. This rearrangement joins TRBV11-3 to TRBJ2-1, with D tentatively TRBD1 (5 bases). Germline-derived CDR1 and CDR2 are SGHNT and YENEEA. V lost 1 base and J 1 base, leaving 8 bases between the germline ends. The CDR3 sequence is 15 residues long. The CDR3 sequence: CASSLGAGSYNEQFF. The DNA of the CDR3 is TGTGCCAGCAGCTTAGGGGCAGGGTCCTACAATGAGCAGTTCTTC.

The rearrangement links TRBV7-2 to TRBJ2-5; 7 bases align to TRBD2. The V segment lost 9 bases and the J segment 2 bases; nucleotides outside the gene matches: 6. There are 13 residues in the CDR3. The germline CDR1 and CDR2 sequences are SGHTA and FQGNSA. The CDR3 reads CASRSGVQETQYF. For the CDR3, the DNA is TGTGCCAGTCGAAGCGGGGTTCAAGAGACCCAGTACTTC.

V is TRBV4-2 and J is TRBJ2-1; TRBD2 matches at 8 bases. This CDR3 is built from 17 residues. Germline CDR1 and CDR2: LGHNA and YNFKEQ. The junction had 10 bases not matched to a gene; V was cut back by 1 base and J by 5 bases. The CDR3 DNA reads as TGTGCCAGCAGCCAAGGGGTGGGAACTAGCGGCAACAATGAGCAGTTCTTC. Translating it yields CASSQGVGTSGNNEQFF.

This chain uses TRBV19 with TRBJ2-7; 8 nucleotides line up with TRBD2. The ends lost 5 bases at V and 0 bases at J; junction bases unmatched: 6. The length of the CDR3 is 15 residues. In germline, CDR1 is LNHDA, CDR2 SQIVND (reference sequence). The DNA for the CDR3 is TGTGCCAGTAGTGTTACTAGCGGCTCCTCCTACGAGCAGTACTTC. Translating it yields CASSVTSGSSYEQYF.

This clone was observed a handful of times. V is TRBV27 and J is TRBJ1-5, with unresolved D. The germline V gene encodes CDR1 MNHEY and CDR2 SMNVEV (reference sequence). Trimming took off 3 bases at V and 0 bases at J, with 3 bases between the two ends. This CDR3 has 13 residues. CDR3 region: CASSFNSNQPQHF. CDR3 bases: TGTGCCAGCAGTTTCAATAGCAATCAGCCCCAGCATTTT.

This chain's CDR3 is CASSLEGGYGYTF. The CDR3 nucleotides read TGTGCCAGCAGCTTAGAAGGGGGCTATGGCTACACCTTC. The chain combines TRBV11-2 with TRBJ1-2; D perhaps matches TRBD1 (6 bases). V lost 0 bases, J lost 4 bases, and 6 bases lay in between. CDR3 length equals 13 residues. Per germline, CDR1 SGHAT and CDR2 FQNNGV. The whole variable domain, remainder taken from reference TRBV11-2 and TRBJ1-2, is EAGVAQSPRYKIIEKRQSVAFWCNPISGHATLYWYQQILGQGPKLLIQFQNNGVVDDSQLPKDRFSAERLKGVDSTLKIQPAKLEDSAVYLCASSLEGGYGYTFGSGTRLTVV.

The chain joins TRBV15 to TRBJ1-5, with TRBD1 matching over 10 bases. The CDR3 is made up of 16 amino acids. The germline V gene encodes CDR1 LNHNV and CDR2 YYDKDF (reference sequence). Trimming removed 4 bases from V and 4 bases from J; junction bases left unmatched: 7. CDR3 coding DNA: TGTGCCACCAGCACCGGGGACAGGGGTCGGAATCAGCCCCAGCATTTT. Protein: CATSTGDRGRNQPQHF.

For the CDR3, the DNA is TGTGCCTGGTTGGGGAGTAGCTATGGCTACACCTTC. Translating gives CAWLGSSYGYTF. The V and J genes are TRBV30 and TRBJ1-2; D call uncertain. Trimming pared 5 bases from V and 4 bases from J, leaving 11 bases between. CDR1 is GTSNPN and CDR2 is SVGIG in the germline V gene (reference sequence). The CDR3 loop spans 12 amino acids.

This CDR3 reads CASTRRGDTIEQYF. Here the CDR3 DNA reads TGTGCCAGCACCAGACGGGGAGACACTATCGAGCAGTACTTC. This chain connects TRBV7-9 to TRBJ2-5; possible D gene TRBD2, 5 bases. Gene TRBJ2-7 matches the end of the DNA better, so the J call may be wrong. This CDR3 has 14 amino acids. Per germline, CDR1 SEHNR and CDR2 FQNEAQ (reference sequence).

The J gene is TRBJ2-5, the V gene TRBV6-1; TRBD2 might be the D (5 bases). The germline V gene has CDR1 MNHNS and CDR2 SASEGT. The CDR3 runs 14 residues. V lost 2 bases to trimming and J lost 4 bases, with 11 bases between them. In DNA, the CDR3 is TGTGCCAGCAGTGAAATCAGTGCGGGAGAGACCCAGTACTTC. The encoded protein is CASSEISAGETQYF.

For the CDR3, the DNA is TGTGCTAGTGGTTTGGGGACTAGCGGGGGGGTTGAGACCCAGTACTTC. This translates into CASGLGTSGGVETQYF. The chain has TRBV12-5 and TRBJ2-5; 15 bases map to TRBD2. After removal of 1 base from V and 5 bases from J, the junction contained 2 bases not matched to a gene. The CDR3 runs 16 residues. CDR1 and CDR2 from the germline V gene are LGHNT and FRNRAP.

This clone was seen a few times. The chain carries TRBV6-5 and TRBJ1-2, with a tentative D call TRBD1 (6 bases). V was pared by 5 bases and J by 0 bases, with 13 bases between. The CDR3 is 15 amino acids. Per germline, CDR1 MNHEY and CDR2 SVGAGI. CDR3 bases: TGTGCCAGCAGTAATTACGGGACACCTAACTATGGCTACACCTTC. Amino acids: CASSNYGTPNYGYTF.

CDR3: CASSHGTGEYWGYTF. CDR3 DNA sequence: TGTGCCAGCAGCCATGGGACAGGAGAGTATTGGGGCTACACCTTC. The rearrangement links TRBV7-3 to TRBJ1-2; 8 nucleotides agree with TRBD1. The CDR3 is 15 amino acids. Germline V gene data show CDR1 as SGHTA and CDR2 as FQGTGA. V dropped 5 bases and J dropped 8; count of bases not matched to a gene: 13. The full variable domain, completed using reference TRBV7-3 and TRBJ1-2, is GAGVSQTPSNKVTEKGKYVELRCDPISGHTALYWYRQSLGQGPEFLIYFQGTGAADDSGLPNDRFFAVRPEGSVSTLKIQRTERGDSAVYLCASSHGTGEYWGYTFGSGTRLTVV.

This chain uses TRBV6-1 with TRBJ1-5, with a weak D call TRBD1 (6 bases). Per germline, CDR1 MNHNS and CDR2 SASEGT. This CDR3 is 15 amino acids long. V was trimmed by 6 bases and J by 2 bases, leaving 14 bases between them. DNA for the CDR3: TGTGCCAGCAGGAGGGGGTGGCAGGGCAATCAGCCCCAGCATTTT. Translation: CASRRGWQGNQPQHF.

The chain carries TRBV7-9 and TRBJ1-5; maybe TRBD1 (6 bases). CDR1 and CDR2 from the germline V gene are SEHNR and FQNEAQ (reference sequence). The V gene lost 4 bases and the J gene lost 6 bases, with 16 bases spanning the gap. This CDR3 has 15 amino acids. In DNA form, the CDR3 reads TGTGCCAGCAGCTCCCAGGACAGAGGAGGTCAGCCCCAGCATTTT. This sequence encodes CASSSQDRGGQPQHF. Using reference TRBV7-9 and TRBJ1-5 for the parts outside the CDR3, the full variable domain is DTGVSQNPRHKITKRGQNVTFRCDPISEHNRLYWYRQTLGQGPEFLTYFQNEAQLEKSRLLSDRFSAERPKGSFSTLEIQRTEQGDSAMYLCASSSQDRGGQPQHFGDGTRLSIL.

On this clone: An end of the junction does not agree with germline; a read error may underlie this. J is TRBJ2-7 and V is TRBV10-1, with D possibly TRBD2 on 6 matching bases. CDR1 and CDR2 (germline): WNHNN, SYGVQD (reference sequence). This CDR3 is built from 10 residues. Here the CDR3 reads CASGGTPLPF. The CDR3 coding sequence is TGCGCCAGCGGGGGGACCCCCCTTCCCTTC.